This record looks at one T cell receptor beta chain sequence and its context. A single base separates this from a much larger clone, so it may be a read error. Using RNA template, CDR3s of TCR alpha and beta were amplified with iRepertoire arm-PCR. TCRdb processed the multiplex PCR reads anew with MiXCR; each CDR3 protein has one entry. The sample shows over 130,000 distinct CDR3 sequences, about two fifths of them seen only once. The sample is drawn from a study of glioma-infiltrating T cells. In germline, CDR1 is MGHRA, CDR2 YSYEKL. This CDR3 is built from 15 residues. Trimming at V came to 0 bases and at J to 5 bases, leaving 5 bases not matched to a gene.

The chain links TRBV4-1 to TRBJ2-5, with TRBD2 matching 8 bases. This clonotype was obtained from a human donor with low-grade glioma or glioblastoma, undergoing nonglioma brain surgery, or in good health (not recorded which). The sequencing input was glioma tissue, nonneoplastic brain tissue, or PBMCs (not recorded which). CDR3: CASSQEHGRAETQYF. CDR3 nucleotide sequence: TGCGCCAGCAGCCAAGAACACGGGAGGGCTGAGACCCAGTACTTC.